Presented here are 9 T cell receptor beta chains from one specimen sequenced in a study of CD4+ T cells in melanoma. Assay: immunoSEQ multiplex PCR; the TCRdb copy retains only in-frame clones and omits some. Among some 110,000 clones listed, around 92% were seen once. Sequencing was performed on peripheral blood. The receptors come from a human donor with melanoma.

Comment on this clone: The same CDR3 is also encoded by other DNA sequences in this sample. The V gene is TRBV5-1, the J gene TRBJ2-3, with no clear D. The germline V gene encodes CDR1 SGHRS and CDR2 YFSETQ. Trimming cost V 1 base and J 2 bases, with 8 bases left between them. This CDR3 spans 14 amino acids. Here the CDR3 reads CASSLRLTTDTQYF. The CDR3 coding sequence is TGCGCCAGCAGCTTGAGGCTAACCACAGATACGCAGTATTTT.

J is TRBJ2-2 and V is TRBV12-5; unclear D gene. Looked up from germline, CDR1 is LGHNT and CDR2 is FRNRAP. This CDR3 contains 17 residues. Trimming removed 2 bases at V and 2 bases at J, with 15 bases between. CDR3 DNA: TGTGCTAGTGGTTTGAAGTACGCCGGCATTAACACCGGGGAGCTGTTTTTT. Protein: CASGLKYAGINTGELFF. The full variable domain, with the rest looked up from reference TRBV12-5 and TRBJ2-2, is DARVTQTPRHKVTEMGQEVTMRCQPILGHNTVFWYRQTMMQGLELLAYFRNRAPLDDSGMPKDRFSAEMPDATLATLKIQPSEPRDSAVYFCASGLKYAGINTGELFFGEGSRLTVL.

V usage is TRBV4-1 and J usage is TRBJ2-7, with D perhaps matching TRBD2 (6 bases). Trimming took 4 bases from V and 2 from J, leaving 18 bases between them. Germline lookup yields CDR1 MGHRA and CDR2 YSYEKL. This CDR3 contains 16 residues. The CDR3 coding sequence is TGCGCCAGCAGCCCGCCCCCCGGGAGCGGAACCTACGAGCAGTACTTC. This encodes CASSPPPGSGTYEQYF.

The chain recombines TRBV5-4 with TRBJ2-3, with 8 bases lining up with TRBD2. The trim removed 4 bases at V and 2 bases at J, leaving 3 bases unmatched. From germline, CDR1 is SGHNT and CDR2 YYREEE (reference sequence). The CDR3 length is 14 residues. CDR3 region: CASSPTSDTDTQYF. The DNA of the CDR3 is TGTGCCAGCAGCCCGACTAGCGACACAGATACGCAGTATTTT.

V usage is TRBV7-8 and J usage is TRBJ1-6; D uncertain. The CDR3 has 12 residues. V lost 5 bases, J lost 8 bases, and 7 bases lay in between. Germline V gives CDR1 SGHVS, CDR2 FQNEAQ. DNA of the CDR3: TGTGCCAGCAGCCCGCAGGATTCACCCCTCCACTTT. Translation gives CASSPQDSPLHF.

The V and J genes are TRBV11-2 and TRBJ2-7, with TRBD2 matching over 13 bases. The CDR3 totals 14 residues. The germline CDR1 and CDR2 sequences are SGHAT and FQNNGV. V shed 5 bases, J shed 3 bases, and the junction held 1 base outside the gene matches. CDR3 residues: CASSRTSGSYEQYF. The CDR3 DNA sequence: TGTGCCAGCAGCAGGACTAGCGGGAGCTACGAGCAGTACTTC. Full variable domain (outside the CDR3, taken from reference TRBV11-2 and TRBJ2-7): EAGVAQSPRYKIIEKRQSVAFWCNPISGHATLYWYQQILGQGPKLLIQFQNNGVVDDSQLPKDRFSAERLKGVDSTLKIQPAKLEDSAVYLCASSRTSGSYEQYFGPGTRLTVT.

This rearrangement joins TRBV21-1 to TRBJ1-2. TRBV21-1 is shown as a pseudogene. This CDR3 has 16 amino acids. Here the CDR3 reads CASSKESVLPFGGYTF. The CDR3 DNA follows: TGTGCCAGCAGCAAAGAATCAGTTCTCCCCTTCGGGGGCTACACCTTC.

The chain couples TRBV27 to TRBJ2-3; 9 nucleotides align to TRBD2. V was clipped by 5 bases and J by 4 bases; unmatched bases: 4. The CDR3 sequence is 14 residues long. Germline CDR1 and CDR2: MNHEY and SMNVEV (reference sequence). The CDR3 region is CASSPLAGADTQYF. The CDR3 DNA sequence: TGTGCCAGCAGTCCACTAGCGGGCGCAGATACGCAGTATTTT.

The V and J genes are TRBV28 and TRBJ1-4; a possible D gene is TRBD1 (6 bases). The germline CDR1 and CDR2 sequences are MDHEN and SYDVKM. The CDR3 contains 13 residues. V was cut by 3 bases and J by 7 bases, with 9 bases left in between. CDR3 amino acids: CASSFIRGEKLFF. In nucleotides, the CDR3 is TGTGCCAGCAGTTTCATCAGGGGTGAAAAACTGTTTTTT.